This TCR beta chain emerged from a study of beta chain features in type 1 diabetes. In the case of this clone: The target antigen is unknown.

Whole-study results and caveats: More deletions and fewer insertions at VDJ junctions were seen in type 1 diabetes patients.

Losses at the gene ends were 4 bases for V and 6 bases for J; bases not matched to a gene: 3. Germline loops: CDR1 SGHRS, CDR2 YFSETQ. The CDR3 is made up of 15 amino acids. The authors took one heparinised blood draw, averaging about 116 mL, from each donor. Every isolated RNA sample was fully reverse transcribed, so sequencing captured expressed TCRB transcripts. Profiling relied on immunoSEQ multiplex PCR, and the TCRdb table lists in-frame clones only, not all of them. The sample lists some 63,000 clones, about 55% seen once, with 2% to 2.5% in the top ten. This rearrangement joins TRBV5-1 to TRBJ2-1, with 14 bases matching TRBD2. The sample taken for sequencing was Tregs from blood. The clonotype comes from a woman between 18 and 30 years old in good health. This CDR3 is CASSPGTSGSNEQFF. For the CDR3, the DNA is TGCGCCAGCAGCCCTGGGACTAGCGGGAGCAATGAGCAGTTCTTC.